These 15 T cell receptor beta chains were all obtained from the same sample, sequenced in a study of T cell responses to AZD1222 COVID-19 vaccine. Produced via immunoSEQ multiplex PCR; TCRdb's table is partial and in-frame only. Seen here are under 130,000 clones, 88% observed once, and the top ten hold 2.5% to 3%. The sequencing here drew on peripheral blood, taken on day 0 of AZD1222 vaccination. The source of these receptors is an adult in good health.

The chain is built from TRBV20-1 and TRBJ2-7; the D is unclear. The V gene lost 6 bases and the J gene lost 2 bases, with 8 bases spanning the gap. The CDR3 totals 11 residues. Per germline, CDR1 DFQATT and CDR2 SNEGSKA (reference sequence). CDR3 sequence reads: CSAVGAYEQYF. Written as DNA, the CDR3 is TGCAGTGCCGTTGGGGCCTACGAGCAGTACTTC.

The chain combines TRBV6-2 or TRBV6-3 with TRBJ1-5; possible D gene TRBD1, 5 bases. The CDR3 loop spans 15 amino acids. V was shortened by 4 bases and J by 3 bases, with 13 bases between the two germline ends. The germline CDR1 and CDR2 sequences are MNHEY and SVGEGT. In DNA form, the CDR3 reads TGTGCCAGCAGTTCCACTCGACAGTACAATCAGCCCCAGCATTTT. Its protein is CASSSTRQYNQPQHF.

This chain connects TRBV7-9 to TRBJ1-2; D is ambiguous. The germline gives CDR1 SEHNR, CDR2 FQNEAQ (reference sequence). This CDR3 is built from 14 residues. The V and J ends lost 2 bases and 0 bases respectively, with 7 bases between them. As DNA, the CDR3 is TGTGCCAGCAGCTTATTTAACACTAACTATGGCTACACCTTC. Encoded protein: CASSLFNTNYGYTF.

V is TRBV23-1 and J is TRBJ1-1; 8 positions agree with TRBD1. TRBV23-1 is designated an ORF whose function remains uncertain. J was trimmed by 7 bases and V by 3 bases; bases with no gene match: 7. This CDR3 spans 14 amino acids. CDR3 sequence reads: CASSHHRDRNEAFF. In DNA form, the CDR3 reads TGCGCCAGCAGTCACCATAGGGACAGGAATGAAGCTTTCTTT.

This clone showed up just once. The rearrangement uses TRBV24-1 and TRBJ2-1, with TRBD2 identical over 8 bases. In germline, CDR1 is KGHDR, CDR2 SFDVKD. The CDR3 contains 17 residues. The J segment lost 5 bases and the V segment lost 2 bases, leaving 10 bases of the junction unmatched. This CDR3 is CATSDSAVSGGNNEQFF. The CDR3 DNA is TGTGCCACCAGTGATTCCGCCGTCAGCGGGGGAAACAATGAGCAGTTCTTC.

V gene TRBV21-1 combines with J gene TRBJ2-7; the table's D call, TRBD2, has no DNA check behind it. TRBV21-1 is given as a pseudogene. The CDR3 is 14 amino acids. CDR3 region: CASSKNRGVYEQYF. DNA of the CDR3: TGTGCCAGCAGCAAAAATCGGGGGGTTTACGAGCAGTACTTC.

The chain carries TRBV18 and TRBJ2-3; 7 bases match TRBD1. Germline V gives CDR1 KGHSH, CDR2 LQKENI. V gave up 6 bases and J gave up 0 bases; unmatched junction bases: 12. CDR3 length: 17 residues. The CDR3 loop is CASSLIGTDTSTDTQYF. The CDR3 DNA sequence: TGTGCCAGCTCCCTCATTGGGACAGATACTAGCACAGATACGCAGTATTTT.

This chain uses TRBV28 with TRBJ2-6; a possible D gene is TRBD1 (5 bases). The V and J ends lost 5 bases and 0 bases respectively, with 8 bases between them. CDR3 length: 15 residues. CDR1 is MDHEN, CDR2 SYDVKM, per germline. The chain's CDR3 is CASSLGHSGANVLTF. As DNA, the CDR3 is TGTGCCAGCAGTCTCGGACACTCTGGGGCCAACGTCCTGACTTTC.

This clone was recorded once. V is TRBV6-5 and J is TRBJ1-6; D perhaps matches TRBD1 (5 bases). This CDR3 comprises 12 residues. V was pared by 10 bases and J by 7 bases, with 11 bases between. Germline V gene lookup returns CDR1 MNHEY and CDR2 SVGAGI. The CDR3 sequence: CATGTRNSPLHF. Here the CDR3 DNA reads TGTGCCACCGGGACCCGGAATTCACCCCTCCACTTT.

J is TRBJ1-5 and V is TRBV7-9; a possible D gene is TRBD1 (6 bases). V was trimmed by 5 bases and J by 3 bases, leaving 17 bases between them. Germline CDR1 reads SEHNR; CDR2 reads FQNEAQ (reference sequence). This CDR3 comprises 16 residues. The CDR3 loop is CASSPRVDSHNQPQHF. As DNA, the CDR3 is TGTGCCAGCAGCCCCCGAGTGGACAGTCACAATCAGCCCCAGCATTTT.

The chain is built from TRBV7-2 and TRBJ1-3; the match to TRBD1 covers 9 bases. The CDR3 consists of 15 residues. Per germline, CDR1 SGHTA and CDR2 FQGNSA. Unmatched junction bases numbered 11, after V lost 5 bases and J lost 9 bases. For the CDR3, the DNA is TGTGCCAGCAGCCATTTACAGGGGGCGGAGGGCACCATATATTTT. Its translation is CASSHLQGAEGTIYF.

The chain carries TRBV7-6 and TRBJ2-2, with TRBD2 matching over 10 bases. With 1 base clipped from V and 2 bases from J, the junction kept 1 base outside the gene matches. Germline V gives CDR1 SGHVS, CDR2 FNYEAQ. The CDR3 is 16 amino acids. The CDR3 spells CASSLVAGGNTGELFF. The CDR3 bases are TGTGCCAGCAGCTTAGTAGCGGGAGGTAACACCGGGGAGCTGTTTTTT.

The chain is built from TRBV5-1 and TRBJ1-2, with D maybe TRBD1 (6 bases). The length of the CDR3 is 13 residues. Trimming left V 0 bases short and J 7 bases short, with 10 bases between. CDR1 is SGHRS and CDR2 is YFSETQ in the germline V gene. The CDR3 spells CASSLAGEGGYTF. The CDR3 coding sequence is TGCGCCAGCAGCTTGGCAGGGGAAGGTGGCTACACCTTC.

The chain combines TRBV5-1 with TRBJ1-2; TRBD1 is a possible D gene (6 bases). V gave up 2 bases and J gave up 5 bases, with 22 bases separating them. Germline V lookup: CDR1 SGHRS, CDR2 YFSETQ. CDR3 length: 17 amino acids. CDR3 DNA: TGCGCCAGCAGCTTAGTGTGGGGGGCCTCTTCCCCTTATGGCTACACCTTC. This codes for CASSLVWGASSPYGYTF.

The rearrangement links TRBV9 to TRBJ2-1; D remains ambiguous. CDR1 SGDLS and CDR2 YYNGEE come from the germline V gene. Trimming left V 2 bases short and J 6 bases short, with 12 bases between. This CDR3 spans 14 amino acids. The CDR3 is CASSVTRAGNEQFF. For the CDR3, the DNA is TGTGCCAGCAGCGTTACACGGGCAGGCAATGAGCAGTTCTTC.